These 21 T cell receptor beta chains were sequenced from one sample in a study of T-cell reconstitution after alpha-beta-depleted transplantation in children. The authors prepared the TCRbeta library with unique molecular identifiers. TCRdb redid the calling of the PCR reads with MiXCR, one entry per CDR3 protein. This sample has tens of thousands of distinct CDR3 sequences, with approximately 52% found just once. This sample comprised peripheral blood, obtained before TCRalphabeta/CD19-depleted stem cell transplant. The receptors were gathered from a boy younger than two with SCID, due to receive a stem cell transplant.

This clonotype was seen ten or more times. The chain links TRBV12-3 or TRBV12-4 to TRBJ2-2; 7 bases line up with TRBD2. There are 14 residues in the CDR3. Germline trimming cut 6 bases from V and 6 bases from J; bases unmatched to any gene: 7. The CDR3 nucleotides read TGTGCCAGCAGCCCTACGGGGAGGGCCGGGGAGCTGTTTTTT. It specifies CASSPTGRAGELFF.

By share, this clonotype ranks as medium-sized. This chain links TRBV29-1 with TRBJ1-2; TRBD1 is a possible D gene (5 bases). V lost 4 bases and J 4 bases, leaving 13 bases between the germline ends. Germline-derived CDR1 and CDR2 are SQVTM and ANQGSEA. The CDR3 is 13 residues long. Here the CDR3 DNA reads TGCAGCGTTGGAGAAAGGGGCTCCTATGGCTACACCTTC. It encodes CSVGERGSYGYTF.

The chain joins TRBV10-2 to TRBJ2-4; D is unclear. Germline CDR1 is WSHSY and CDR2 is SAAADI. Trimming pared 3 bases from V and 1 base from J, leaving 4 bases between. The CDR3 extends over 13 amino acids. The CDR3 here is CASSDMAKNIQYF. The DNA of the CDR3 is TGCGCCAGCAGTGACATGGCCAAAAACATTCAGTACTTC.

The genes are TRBV7-2 and TRBJ1-5; 7 nucleotides agree with TRBD1. The CDR3 length is 13 residues. Germline values: CDR1 SGHTA, CDR2 FQGNSA. With V trimmed by 5 bases and J by 2 bases, 0 bases remained unmatched. Here the CDR3 reads CASSTGGNQPQHF. DNA of the CDR3: TGTGCCAGCAGCACAGGGGGCAATCAGCCCCAGCATTTT.

The chain uses TRBV7-8 and TRBJ1-2, with TRBD1 matching 10 bases. Unmatched junction bases numbered 8, after V lost 6 bases and J lost 7 bases. CDR3 length equals 14 residues. CDR1 is SGHVS, CDR2 FQNEAQ, per germline. The CDR3 loop reads CASSGTGDQRGYTF. CDR3 coding DNA: TGTGCCAGCAGTGGGACAGGGGATCAACGTGGCTACACCTTC.

The CDR3 loop is CASSVAGGAGGYTF. In DNA form, the CDR3 reads TGTGCCAGCAGCGTAGCTGGGGGCGCGGGTGGCTACACCTTC. The V and J genes are TRBV9 and TRBJ1-2; D is perhaps TRBD1 (6 bases). Germline values: CDR1 SGDLS, CDR2 YYNGEE. Trimming left V 0 bases short and J 7 bases short, with 13 bases between. This CDR3 is 14 amino acids long.

This chain uses TRBV28 with TRBJ1-5; maybe TRBD1 (6 bases). This CDR3 spans 15 amino acids. Between the trimmed V and J ends, which lost 6 bases and 0 bases, there was a span of 12 bases. Germline V gene sequence: CDR1 MDHEN, CDR2 SYDVKM. CDR3 residues: CASRAQGHSNQPQHF. In DNA form, the CDR3 reads TGTGCCAGCAGGGCACAGGGACATAGCAATCAGCCCCAGCATTTT.

This clonotype was seen more than once but under ten times. The gene calls are TRBV4-1 and TRBJ2-3, with D possibly being TRBD2 (5 bases). The germline V gene has CDR1 MGHRA and CDR2 YSYEKL. The CDR3 has 14 amino acids. Trimming took off 0 bases at V and 11 bases at J, with 15 bases between the two ends. DNA for the CDR3: TGCGCCAGCAGCCAAGATATGGCCCCGGGGAGGCAGTATTTT. Translated, it gives CASSQDMAPGRQYF.

The chain employs TRBV5-1 and TRBJ1-5; tentatively, D is TRBD1 (5 bases). The germline V and J ends were trimmed by 4 bases and 7 bases, with 15 bases remaining between them. From germline, CDR1 is SGHRS and CDR2 YFSETQ. The CDR3 runs to 14 residues. The DNA of the CDR3 is TGCGCCAGCAGCACGTGGGGGTTGGGACAGCCCCAGCATTTT. Its translation: CASSTWGLGQPQHF.

The J gene is TRBJ2-5, the V gene TRBV12-3 or TRBV12-4; TRBD2 might be the D (6 bases). V lost 4 bases, J lost 2 bases, and 11 bases lay in between. CDR3 length equals 14 residues. Here the CDR3 DNA reads TGTGCCAGCAGTTGGGCAGGGAGGCAAGAGACCCAGTACTTC. This encodes CASSWAGRQETQYF.

This chain links TRBV24-1 with TRBJ2-7; D tentatively fits TRBD1 or TRBD2 (5 bases each). Germline assignment: CDR1 KGHDR and CDR2 SFDVKD. CDR3 size: 13 residues. V lost 3 bases and J lost 6, with 11 bases in between. CDR3 loop: CATSDGGSGEQYF. The CDR3 DNA follows: TGTGCCACCAGTGATGGGGGATCGGGCGAGCAGTACTTC.

The chain has TRBV7-9 and TRBJ2-3; D is possibly TRBD1 or TRBD2 (6 bases each). Trimming took off 5 bases at V and 3 bases at J, with 12 bases between the two ends. The germline CDR1 and CDR2 sequences are SEHNR and FQNEAQ (reference sequence). This CDR3 has 14 amino acids. DNA of the CDR3: TGTGCCAGCAGCCCGAGGGGGGATACAGATACGCAGTATTTT. It specifies CASSPRGDTDTQYF.

The rearrangement uses TRBV27 and TRBJ1-1; D might be TRBD1 (5 bases). The V end lost 6 bases, the J end lost 1 base, and 18 bases lay between the germline ends. CDR3 length equals 16 residues. The germline V gene encodes CDR1 MNHEY and CDR2 SMNVEV (reference sequence). DNA for the CDR3: TGTGCCAGCAGCCTGGCGCCGGGGCTCGAGAACACTGAAGCTTTCTTT. It translates to CASSLAPGLENTEAFF.

The chain uses TRBV4-2 and TRBJ2-1; TRBD2 aligns across 8 bases. This CDR3 has 16 residues. Germline trimming cut 0 bases from V and 7 bases from J; bases unmatched to any gene: 8. The germline gives CDR1 LGHNA, CDR2 YNFKEQ. This CDR3 is CASSQDPGGAGNEQFF. CDR3 nucleotide sequence: TGTGCCAGCAGCCAAGATCCCGGGGGGGCCGGGAATGAGCAGTTCTTC.

In this sample, this clonotype turned up a few times. The rearrangement joins TRBV11-2 to TRBJ2-7; TRBD1 might be the D (5 bases). From germline, CDR1 is SGHAT and CDR2 FQNNGV. This CDR3 has 14 residues. Trimming pared 2 bases from V and 6 bases from J, leaving 14 bases between. The DNA for the CDR3 is TGTGCCAGCAGCTTACTCCCCGACAGTTCCGAGCAGTACTTC. This gives the protein CASSLLPDSSEQYF.

V usage is TRBV20-1 and J usage is TRBJ2-1, with 16 bases that match TRBD2. There are 14 residues in the CDR3. V lost 6 bases, J lost 11 bases, and 7 bases stayed unmatched. CDR1 DFQATT and CDR2 SNEGSKA come from the germline V gene (reference sequence). CDR3 residues: CSAAGTSGGAKQFF. DNA for the CDR3: TGCAGTGCGGCCGGGACTAGCGGGGGGGCAAAGCAGTTCTTC.

Regarding this clonotype: Germline and junction disagree at one end, which may indicate a read error. The rearrangement joins TRBV5-1 to TRBJ2-7; perhaps TRBD1 as D (5 bases). From germline, CDR1 is SGHRS and CDR2 YFSETQ. The CDR3 covers 11 residues. The CDR3 nucleotides are TGCGCCAGCAGCTTGGGACAGAAACAGCACTTC. This translates into CASSLGQKQHF.

V and J are TRBV15 and TRBJ2-5; 8 bases fit TRBD1. Germline CDR1 reads LNHNV; CDR2 reads YYDKDF (reference sequence). The CDR3 length is 15 residues. With V trimmed by 3 bases and J by 2 bases, 5 bases remained unmatched. DNA of the CDR3: TGTGCCACCAGCAGGGACGGGACAGGTCAAGAGACCCAGTACTTC. Protein: CATSRDGTGQETQYF.

The chain recombines TRBV19 with TRBJ2-2; D ambiguous. Germline CDR1 LNHDA, CDR2 SQIVND (reference sequence). The CDR3 extends over 14 amino acids. The V gene lost 5 bases and the J gene lost 1 base, with 8 bases spanning the gap. The CDR3 protein is CASSSTGNTGELFF. CDR3 DNA sequence: TGTGCCAGTAGTTCGACGGGGAACACCGGGGAGCTGTTTTTT.

V and J are TRBV9 and TRBJ2-3; D might be TRBD1 or TRBD2, each matching 6 bases. V dropped 1 base and J dropped 5 bases, with 14 bases sitting between them. Germline CDR1 is SGDLS and CDR2 is YYNGEE. This CDR3 comprises 15 residues. This CDR3 reads CASSVWGAQGDTQYF. CDR3 nucleotide sequence: TGTGCCAGCAGCGTATGGGGGGCGCAGGGAGATACGCAGTATTTT.

This chain uses TRBV7-9 with TRBJ1-4; perhaps TRBD1 as D (6 bases). V lost 7 bases and J 8 bases, leaving 11 bases between the germline ends. The CDR3 length is 12 residues. Germline V gene sequence: CDR1 SEHNR, CDR2 FQNEAQ (reference sequence). CDR3 protein: CASNRASEKLFF. CDR3 in DNA: TGTGCCAGCAACAGGGCCAGCGAAAAACTGTTTTTT.